The source of this T cell receptor beta chain is a study of lymphopenia after photon versus proton radiotherapy. Notes on the study in general: Better survival with proton therapy was suggested as possible, not demonstrated. Proton therapy kept repertoires fairly stable, unlike photons, which gained effector/memory cells. A bigger post-nadir fall in TCR diversity correlated inversely with survival time in deceased patients. After the lymphocyte nadir, photon-treated repertoires showed oligoclonal expansion, especially of CD8+ Temra cells.

TCRdb's copy holds only in-frame clones and misses some; the assay was immunoSEQ multiplex PCR. In the table there are approximately 65,000 clones, around 87% of which are singletons. The CDR3 extends over 16 amino acids. Germline V gene sequence: CDR1 MDHEN, CDR2 SYDVKM. V shed 5 bases, J shed 6 bases, and the junction held 9 bases outside the gene matches. Remarks on this clone: Its antigen is not identified.

The V and J genes are TRBV28 and TRBJ2-3; the match to TRBD2 covers 12 bases. The receptor comes from an elderly man with esophageal cancer. The sample was peripheral blood, taken from a patient treated with proton-based radiotherapy. CDR3 region: CASSTPLAGGSDTQYF. The CDR3 DNA is TGTGCCAGCAGTACTCCACTAGCGGGGGGCTCGGATACGCAGTATTTT.